This T cell receptor (beta chain) was sequenced for a study of cytomegalovirus exposure and HLA in healthy donors. Study as a whole: Later analysis reported that the 95 to 150 validation repertoires shared the platform of the 650 to 700 first-cohort repertoires. Study-wide results and limits: One later analysis, an examination of the approximately 120 validation repertoires, found that first-cohort TCR clusters tended to co-occur in them. According to the study, 160 or so TCR beta chains were cytomegalovirus-associated.

Concerning this clone itself: Antigen unknown.

The CDR3 length is 12 residues. The ends were cut back, 1 base at V and 6 bases at J, with 10 bases in the middle. Germline loops: CDR1 SQVTM, CDR2 ANQGSEA. The method was immunoSEQ multiplex PCR; TCRdb's version includes in-frame clones alone and lacks a portion of them. The sample lists more than 60,000 clones; around 89% were seen once. The sample taken for sequencing was PBMCs. The rearrangement joins TRBV29-1 to TRBJ2-7; a possible D gene is TRBD1 (5 bases). The TCR was taken from a woman aged 18-29 years in good health and CMV-seronegative. Here the CDR3 DNA reads TGCAGCGTTGAAGCGCAGGGTTTCGAGCAGTACTTC. Translating gives CSVEAQGFEQYF.